The present T cell receptor (beta chain) was sequenced within a study of shared clonotypes between healthy human individuals. The overall study: Three plates were used per donor for CD4 naive, three for CD4 memory, two for CD8 naive and one for CD8 memory. Points from the study as a whole: Rarefaction revealed incomplete sorted-subset sequencing despite large depth. A handful of donors held about 4.6% of naive CD4 clonotypes in common.

Each subset's genomic DNA was shared equally among a number of immunoSEQ plates. Using immunoSEQ multiplex PCR, the repertoire was profiled, and TCRdb retains in-frame clones only, with some absent. The sample comprises under 550,000 clones, approximately 95% of which are singletons, and under 0.06% rests with the top ten. The CDR3 consists of 17 residues. V lost 0 bases to trimming and J lost 5 bases, with 16 bases between them. The germline gives CDR1 MGHRA, CDR2 YSYEKL. Worth noting for this clone: What it binds is unknown.

The gene calls are TRBV4-1 and TRBJ2-2; D may be TRBD1 or TRBD2 (6 bases each). This clonotype was sampled from a woman in her twenties or thirties in good health. Specimen: naive CD4+ T cells sorted from blood. As to subset: CD45RA+ positively selected. CDR3 sequence (DNA): TGCGCCAGCAGCCAAGATTGGGGGGCGGGTGGTACCGGGGAGCTGTTTTTT. Its translation is CASSQDWGAGGTGELFF.